The clone carrying this T cell receptor (beta chain) showed up many times. This sample was included in a study of T cells in Graves' hyperthyroidism and ophthalmopathy. The CDR3 spans 16 residues. The germline V and J ends were trimmed by 1 base and 4 bases, with 16 bases remaining between them. In germline, CDR1 is LGHDT, CDR2 YNNKEL (reference sequence). There were TCR beta CDR3 regions amplified from RNA transcripts. Using the HTBI primer set, a first-round RT-PCR was run on the TCR CDR3. TCRdb analysed the multiplex PCR reads with MiXCR anew, one entry per CDR3 protein. Among 560,000 or so distinct CDR3 sequences listed, 20% were seen once.

The origin of this receptor is a man between 40 and 49 years old with Graves' ophthalmopathy. The chain combines TRBV3-1 with TRBJ1-1, with a weak D call TRBD1 (5 bases). The sequenced sample consisted of blood. This CDR3 is CASSQVLGAWGTEAFF. The CDR3 DNA reads as TGTGCCAGCAGCCAAGTTCTCGGGGCCTGGGGCACTGAAGCTTTCTTT.